One and the same sample provided the 30 T cell receptor beta chains below, sequenced in a study of chemoradiotherapy in HPV16-positive cancers. TCRdb's table, derived via immunoSEQ multiplex PCR, lists solely in-frame clones and lacks some. Of about 35,000 clones in the sample, over 80% were seen once. This specimen consisted of blood, obtained from a patient who underwent chemoradiotherapy. These receptors all stem from a human donor with HPV-associated anogenital cancer.

This clone appeared a single time. The V gene is TRBV27, the J gene TRBJ2-5; D gene ambiguous. CDR3 length equals 13 residues. Germline assignment: CDR1 MNHEY and CDR2 SMNVEV (reference sequence). Deletions cut 2 bases from V and 7 bases from J, with 11 bases between. The CDR3 is CASSLQRIGTQYF. CDR3 coding DNA: TGTGCCAGCAGTTTACAGAGGATAGGGACCCAGTACTTC.

The V call is TRBV11-2, the J call TRBJ2-3, with 11 bases lining up with TRBD2. The CDR3 totals 16 residues. V was clipped by 5 bases and J by 2 bases; unmatched bases: 6. Per germline, CDR1 SGHAT and CDR2 FQNNGV. CDR3 protein: CASSPRLAGLTDTQYF. In DNA form, the CDR3 reads TGTGCCAGCAGCCCCCGACTAGCGGGACTCACAGATACGCAGTATTTT.

The chain joins TRBV9 to TRBJ2-7; 11 positions match TRBD1. The CDR3 is 17 residues long. Germline assignment: CDR1 SGDLS and CDR2 YYNGEE. The trim removed 4 bases at V and 3 bases at J, leaving 12 bases unmatched. The CDR3: CASSSRDRGFSLYEQYF. CDR3 coding DNA: TGTGCCAGCAGCTCCCGGGACAGGGGGTTTAGTCTCTACGAGCAGTACTTC.

The chain recombines TRBV27 with TRBJ2-6; no reliable D call. The CDR3 sequence is 13 residues long. The germline CDR1 and CDR2 sequences are MNHEY and SMNVEV (reference sequence). V shed 5 bases and J shed 1 base, with 3 bases lying between them. CDR3 coding DNA: TGTGCCAGCAGTATTTCTGGGGCCAACGTCCTGACTTTC. It is translated as CASSISGANVLTF.

This clone was observed a handful of times. This chain joins TRBV6-6 and TRBJ2-2, with D unclear. Trimming shortened V by 5 bases and J by 10 bases, and 14 bases separated the two germline ends. Germline CDR1 is MNHNY and CDR2 is SVGAGI (reference sequence). The CDR3 covers 13 residues. The CDR3 nucleotides read TGTGCCAGCAGTACCCGGATCGCTGAGGAGCTGTTTTTT. It encodes CASSTRIAEELFF.

V gene TRBV7-6 combines with J gene TRBJ2-1; a weak D match, TRBD2 (6 bases). V lost 5 bases, J lost 0 bases, and 14 bases lay in between. Per germline, CDR1 SGHVS and CDR2 FNYEAQ. This CDR3 has 16 residues. CDR3: CASSPLAISSYNEQFF. DNA of the CDR3: TGTGCCAGCAGCCCTCTAGCGATCTCCTCCTACAATGAGCAGTTCTTC.

The V gene is TRBV19, the J gene TRBJ2-6, with TRBD1 matching over 10 bases. The germline V gene has CDR1 LNHDA and CDR2 SQIVND (reference sequence). The CDR3 is made up of 18 amino acids. V shed 6 bases, J shed 0 bases, and the junction held 8 bases outside the gene matches. The DNA of the CDR3 is TGTGCCAGTAGGATGACAGGGGGCGCTTTCTCTGGGGCCAACGTCCTGACTTTC. Translation gives CASRMTGGAFSGANVLTF.

J is TRBJ2-3 and V is TRBV15, with D perhaps given as TRBD1 or TRBD2 (6 bases each). Germline CDR1 is LNHNV and CDR2 is YYDKDF (reference sequence). The CDR3 length is 16 residues. V lost 2 bases, J lost 1 base, and 13 bases lay in between. CDR3 loop: CATSRRGAGGTDTQYF. The CDR3 DNA follows: TGTGCCACCAGCAGAAGGGGGGCCGGAGGCACAGATACGCAGTATTTT.

The chain carries TRBV4-2 and TRBJ1-2; the D gene is possibly TRBD1 (5 bases). Trimming left V 4 bases short and J 5 bases short, with 17 bases between. The CDR3 is 15 residues long. Germline V gene data show CDR1 as LGHNA and CDR2 as YNFKEQ. The CDR3 sequence is CASSPGGRGFYGYTF. The DNA of the CDR3 is TGTGCCAGCAGCCCCGGGGGACGAGGGTTTTATGGCTACACCTTC.

The rearrangement links TRBV11-2 to TRBJ1-3; D gene unclear. The CDR3 spans 16 residues. The V gene's germline CDR1 is SGHAT and CDR2 FQNNGV. Trimming cost V 0 bases and J 0 bases, with 9 bases left between them. This CDR3 reads CASSLDPTPSGNTIYF. In nucleotides, the CDR3 is TGTGCCAGCAGCTTAGATCCCACGCCCTCTGGAAACACCATATATTTT.

This CDR3 is CSVLDRSAEAFF. The CDR3 DNA reads as TGCAGCGTTTTGGACAGGAGCGCTGAAGCTTTCTTT. The rearrangement joins TRBV29-1 to TRBJ1-1, with 7 bases fitting TRBD1. This CDR3 contains 12 residues. V lost 5 bases to trimming and J lost 6 bases; unmatched junction nucleotides: 6. Germline V gene sequence: CDR1 SQVTM, CDR2 ANQGSEA.

The chain uses TRBV20-1 and TRBJ2-1; no clear D. This CDR3 has 11 residues. The germline V gene has CDR1 DFQATT and CDR2 SNEGSKA (reference sequence). The V gene lost 2 bases and the J gene lost 8 bases, with 7 bases spanning the gap. This CDR3 is CSARLDYEQFF. The DNA for the CDR3 is TGCAGTGCTAGACTCGATTATGAGCAGTTCTTC.

The gene calls are TRBV11-3 and TRBJ1-1; D is uncertain. The CDR3 totals 15 residues. The germline V gene has CDR1 SGHNT and CDR2 YENEEA. V was shortened by 4 bases and J by 1 base, with 13 bases between the two germline ends. The CDR3: CASSSQVGKNTEAFF. CDR3 DNA: TGTGCCAGCAGCTCCCAGGTTGGCAAGAACACTGAAGCTTTCTTT. Full variable domain (missing parts from reference TRBV11-3 and TRBJ1-1): EAGVVQSPRYKIIEKKQPVAFWCNPISGHNTLYWYLQNLGQGPELLIRYENEEAVDDSQLPKDRFSAERLKGVDSTLKIQPAELGDSAVYLCASSSQVGKNTEAFFGQGTRLTVV.

The V call is TRBV18, the J call TRBJ1-3; the D is unclear. CDR3 length: 16 residues. Germline-derived CDR1 and CDR2 are KGHSH and LQKENI. Trimming took off 1 base at V and 0 bases at J, with 10 bases between the two ends. CDR3 sequence reads: CASSPLLTSSGNTIYF. The CDR3 DNA sequence: TGTGCCAGCTCACCACTTCTGACCAGCTCTGGAAACACCATATATTTT. Supplemented by reference TRBV18 and TRBJ1-3, the full variable domain reads NAGVMQNPRHLVRRRGQEARLRCSPMKGHSHVYWYRQLPEEGLKFMVYLQKENIIDESGMPKERFSAEFPKEGPSILRIQQVVRGDSAAYFCASSPLLTSSGNTIYFGEGSWLTVV.

The CDR3 region has the DNA TGTGCCAGCAGCTCCCAGCCTGCTCTTCGGGATCCGAATGAGCAGTTCTTC. Its translation is CASSSQPALRDPNEQFF. The chain links TRBV7-9 to TRBJ2-1; maybe TRBD2 (5 bases). The CDR3 totals 17 residues. Trimming took 4 bases from V and 7 from J, leaving 23 bases between them. Germline V gene sequence: CDR1 SEHNR, CDR2 FQNEAQ (reference sequence).

The rearrangement joins TRBV30 to TRBJ1-2; no reliable D call. V dropped 3 bases and J dropped 1 base, with 15 bases sitting between them. This CDR3 contains 15 residues. Germline-derived CDR1 and CDR2 are GTSNPN and SVGIG (reference sequence). CDR3 region: CAWSESRRGNYGYTF. The DNA of the CDR3 is TGTGCCTGGAGCGAGTCCAGGCGGGGTAACTATGGCTACACCTTC.

J is TRBJ2-1 and V is TRBV7-2, with 11 bases that match TRBD2. The CDR3 is 14 amino acids. The trim removed 0 bases at V and 13 bases at J, leaving 5 bases unmatched. Germline CDR1 and CDR2: SGHTA and FQGNSA. The CDR3 region has the DNA TGTGCCAGCAGCTTAGCACTAGCGGGGGTGGGACAGTTCTTC. This gives the protein CASSLALAGVGQFF.

The chain couples TRBV30 to TRBJ2-1; the D is unclear. V dropped 7 bases and J dropped 1 base, with 14 bases sitting between them. The CDR3 spans 14 residues. The V gene's germline CDR1 is GTSNPN and CDR2 SVGIG (reference sequence). CDR3 DNA: TGTGCCTCCAAGTGGCTAGGATCCTACAATGAGCAGTTCTTC. It specifies CASKWLGSYNEQFF.

The chain has TRBV14 and TRBJ2-7; 11 bases are a match to TRBD1. Trimming removed 3 bases from V and 4 bases from J; junction bases left unmatched: 2. Germline V lookup: CDR1 SGHDN, CDR2 FVKESK. The CDR3 extends over 14 amino acids. DNA of the CDR3: TGTGCCAGCAGCCAGGGACAGGGGGGTTACGAGCAGTACTTC. Translating it yields CASSQGQGGYEQYF.

V gene TRBV14 combines with J gene TRBJ1-4; TRBD1 matches 7 bases. Germline values: CDR1 SGHDN, CDR2 FVKESK. The V gene end was trimmed by 3 bases and the J gene end by 0 bases; junction bases not matched to a gene: 10. There are 18 residues in the CDR3. The CDR3 nucleotides are TGTGCCAGCAGCCACACGGGACAGCTTGGATCAACTAATGAAAAACTGTTTTTT. As protein: CASSHTGQLGSTNEKLFF.

The chain has TRBV19 and TRBJ2-1, with TRBD2 matching 9 bases. This CDR3 is 15 amino acids long. The V segment lost 3 bases and the J segment 9 bases; nucleotides outside the gene matches: 9. Per the germline V gene, CDR1 is LNHDA and CDR2 is SQIVND (reference sequence). For the CDR3, the DNA is TGTGCCAGTAGTATGGTGGCGGGGGGGCCGGGTGAGCAGTTCTTC. This gives the protein CASSMVAGGPGEQFF. The full variable domain, its missing parts supplied by reference TRBV19 and TRBJ2-1, is DGGITQSPKYLFRKEGQNVTLSCEQNLNHDAMYWYRQDPGQGLRLIYYSQIVNDFQKGDIAEGYSVSREKKESFPLTVTSAQKNPTAFYLCASSMVAGGPGEQFFGPGTRLTVL.

The table lists this clone with a count of one. The chain uses TRBV7-9 and TRBJ2-5, with D tentatively TRBD1 or TRBD2 (6 bases each). The V and J ends lost 5 bases and 1 base respectively, with 17 bases between them. CDR3 size: 16 residues. The germline CDR1 and CDR2 sequences are SEHNR and FQNEAQ (reference sequence). CDR3 residues: CASSPGGQGTQETQYF. In DNA form, the CDR3 reads TGTGCCAGCAGCCCTGGAGGGCAGGGGACCCAAGAGACCCAGTACTTC. The variable domain in full, with the rest retrieved from reference TRBV7-9 and TRBJ2-5, is DTGVSQNPRHKITKRGQNVTFRCDPISEHNRLYWYRQTLGQGPEFLTYFQNEAQLEKSRLLSDRFSAERPKGSFSTLEIQRTEQGDSAMYLCASSPGGQGTQETQYFGPGTRLLVL.

In DNA, the CDR3 is TGTGCCAGCAGGCGATCGGACACTCACTCTGTGACCCAGTACTTC. Its translation: CASRRSDTHSVTQYF. The rearrangement joins TRBV28 to TRBJ2-5; weak D call: TRBD1 (5 bases). Trimming shortened V by 6 bases and J by 7 bases, and 21 bases separated the two germline ends. Germline values: CDR1 MDHEN, CDR2 SYDVKM. The CDR3 length is 15 residues.

The chain has TRBV30 and TRBJ1-4; the D is unclear. The CDR3 length is 15 residues. The V gene lost 1 base and the J gene lost 4 bases, with 13 bases spanning the gap. CDR1 and CDR2 (germline): GTSNPN, SVGIG (reference sequence). The CDR3 reads CAWSAGLTLNEKLFF. Written as DNA, the CDR3 is TGTGCCTGGAGTGCAGGACTGACTCTTAATGAAAAACTGTTTTTT.

V and J are TRBV5-4 and TRBJ2-1, with 13 positions matching TRBD2. Germline loops: CDR1 SGHNT, CDR2 YYREEE (reference sequence). V gave up 4 bases and J gave up 9 bases; unmatched junction bases: 4. The CDR3 totals 14 residues. CDR3 sequence reads: CASSPGLAGIEQFF. The CDR3 nucleotides read TGTGCCAGCAGCCCGGGACTAGCGGGGATTGAGCAGTTCTTC.

The chain has TRBV29-1 and TRBJ2-3; D is unresolved. The CDR3 contains 12 residues. Per the germline V gene, CDR1 is SQVTM and CDR2 is ANQGSEA. V lost 4 bases and J lost 6, with 11 bases in between. Here the CDR3 reads CSVAQLGDTQYF. The DNA of the CDR3 is TGCAGCGTTGCACAGCTTGGGGATACGCAGTATTTT.

The V call is TRBV5-1, the J call TRBJ1-2, with a possible D match to TRBD1 (5 bases). The CDR3 extends over 15 amino acids. The V gene's germline CDR1 is SGHRS and CDR2 YFSETQ. V shed 1 base and J shed 5 bases, with 15 bases lying between them. The CDR3 DNA sequence: TGCGCCAGCAGCTTGCGCACCGGGACGGCTTATGGCTACACCTTC. This codes for CASSLRTGTAYGYTF. Supplemented by reference TRBV5-1 and TRBJ1-2, the full variable domain reads KAGVTQTPRYLIKTRGQQVTLSCSPISGHRSVSWYQQTPGQGLQFLFEYFSETQRNKGNFPGRFSGRQFSNSRSEMNVSTLELGDSALYLCASSLRTGTAYGYTFGSGTRLTVV.

The chain couples TRBV18 to TRBJ2-7; 7 positions agree with TRBD2. CDR3 length: 14 residues. The germline V gene encodes CDR1 KGHSH and CDR2 LQKENI. The junction had 5 bases not matched to a gene; V was cut back by 3 bases and J by 3 bases. CDR3 in amino acids: CASSPQRDGYEQYF. Written as DNA, the CDR3 is TGTGCCAGCTCACCCCAGCGGGACGGCTACGAGCAGTACTTC.

The chain has TRBV5-1 and TRBJ2-5, with 7 bases aligning to TRBD2. V trimming: 0 bases; J trimming: 1 base; junction bases outside the gene matches: 12. The CDR3 extends over 18 amino acids. Germline assignment: CDR1 SGHRS and CDR2 YFSETQ. CDR3 in amino acids: CASSLGLKGRGTQETQYF. In DNA, the CDR3 is TGCGCCAGCAGCTTGGGCCTCAAAGGGCGGGGGACCCAAGAGACCCAGTACTTC. Variable domain in full (rest from reference TRBV5-1 and TRBJ2-5): KAGVTQTPRYLIKTRGQQVTLSCSPISGHRSVSWYQQTPGQGLQFLFEYFSETQRNKGNFPGRFSGRQFSNSRSEMNVSTLELGDSALYLCASSLGLKGRGTQETQYFGPGTRLLVL.

This chain connects TRBV7-9 to TRBJ1-2; D not resolved. This CDR3 is 14 amino acids long. V lost 2 bases and J lost 5, with 12 bases in between. The germline CDR1 and CDR2 sequences are SEHNR and FQNEAQ (reference sequence). In nucleotides, the CDR3 is TGTGCCAGCAGCTTATCTGACCGGCGGTATGGCTACACCTTC. Protein: CASSLSDRRYGYTF.